This T cell receptor (beta chain) was identified during a study of T cells in Graves' hyperthyroidism and ophthalmopathy. RNA transcripts yielded amplified TCR beta CDR3 regions. In the first-round RT-PCR of the TCR CDR3, the HTBI primer set was used. TCRdb re-called the multiplex PCR reads through MiXCR, storing one row per CDR3 protein. This table has hundreds of thousands of distinct CDR3 sequences, 15% to 20% appearing once. Ten or more counts support this clonotype. CDR1 is SNHLY and CDR2 is FYNNEI in the germline V gene. With 2 bases clipped from V and 7 bases from J, the junction kept 12 bases outside the gene matches. The CDR3 length is 17 residues.

The TCR sequence derives from a woman in her 50s with Graves' hyperthyroidism that later progressed to Graves' ophthalmopathy. The specimen sequenced was blood. This sequence joins TRBV2 and TRBJ2-4; the match to TRBD1 covers 9 bases. CDR3 region: CASSESSPGTGINIQYF. Here the CDR3 DNA reads TGTGCCAGCAGTGAATCGTCCCCCGGGACAGGGATCAACATTCAGTACTTC.